This T cell receptor beta chain derives from a study of post-analysis software for immune sequencing data. Study-wide context: The patients showed relapsing-remitting, secondary progressive and progressive-relapsing multiple sclerosis courses. The study, taken as a whole, reports: Pronounced co-clustering by F measure was evident among identically batched samples. Patients used roughly five TRBV segments, including TRBV5-6, TRBV5-1 and TRBV20-1, more often than controls. There was significantly lower normalized Chao1 diversity in multiple sclerosis patients than in controls.

Researchers reported that TCR beta cDNA libraries carried unique molecular identifiers. Input of roughly 0.85 to 11 million T cells yielded approximately 500,000 cDNA molecules. TCRdb independently ran MiXCR on the PCR reads; one entry per CDR3 protein. The sample records a few hundred thousand distinct CDR3 sequences, around 40% being singletons. As to this clonotype: Its antigen is not known.

V lost 5 bases, J lost 1 base, and 12 bases lay in between. The V gene's germline CDR1 is SEHNR and CDR2 FQNEAQ (reference sequence). There are 14 residues in the CDR3. The rearrangement joins TRBV7-9 to TRBJ2-7; D perhaps matches TRBD1 (6 bases). The sequencing sample was made of blood. This TCR derives from a girl between 5 and 17 years old with multiple sclerosis. CDR3 protein: CASSRQGTSYEQYF. The CDR3 DNA reads as TGTGCCAGCAGCCGGCAGGGGACATCCTACGAGCAGTACTTC. Using reference TRBV7-9 and TRBJ2-7 for the parts outside the CDR3, the full variable domain is DTGVSQNPRHKITKRGQNVTFRCDPISEHNRLYWYRQTLGQGPEFLTYFQNEAQLEKSRLLSDRFSAERPKGSFSTLEIQRTEQGDSAMYLCASSRQGTSYEQYFGPGTRLTVT.